Listed here are 26 T cell receptor beta chains from one sample, sequenced in a study of blood T cell repertoires in COVID-19. Only in-frame clones appear in the TCRdb table, and some are missing; sequencing was by immunoSEQ multiplex PCR. The table shows 100,000 to 120,000 clones, with about 84% occurring only once. Sequencing used peripheral blood. The receptors come from a man between 45 and 60 years old with acute or convalescent COVID-19.

The chain uses TRBV7-3 and TRBJ2-1, with 9 bases lining up with TRBD1. Germline V gene sequence: CDR1 SGHTA, CDR2 FQGTGA. V shed 5 bases, J shed 7 bases, and the junction held 6 bases outside the gene matches. The CDR3 loop spans 14 amino acids. The CDR3 nucleotides are TGTGCCAGCAGCCCAACGACAGGGGGGAATGAGCAGTTCTTC. Translation: CASSPTTGGNEQFF.

This chain links TRBV9 with TRBJ2-1, with TRBD1 matching 7 bases. J gave up 8 bases and V 0 bases, and 5 bases lay outside the gene matches. The V gene's germline CDR1 is SGDLS and CDR2 YYNGEE. The length of the CDR3 is 14 residues. The CDR3 nucleotides read TGTGCCAGCAGCGTAGAGGGGGCGCGAGATGAGCAGTTCTTC. This sequence encodes CASSVEGARDEQFF. Variable domain in full (rest from reference TRBV9 and TRBJ2-1): DSGVTQTPKHLITATGQRVTLRCSPRSGDLSVYWYQQSLDQGLQFLIQYYNGEERAKGNILERFSAQQFPDLHSELNLSSLELGDSALYFCASSVEGARDEQFFGPGTRLTVL.

The V call is TRBV27, the J call TRBJ2-3, with 10 bases lining up with TRBD2. This CDR3 has 12 amino acids. Germline V gives CDR1 MNHEY, CDR2 SMNVEV (reference sequence). V was pared by 8 bases and J by 5 bases, with 1 base of the junction left unmatched. The CDR3 DNA reads TGTGCCAGCGGACTAGCGGTAGATACGCAGTATTTT. This codes for CASGLAVDTQYF.

This clone was picked up one time. V is TRBV25-1 and J is TRBJ1-1; possibly TRBD1 for D (5 bases). The V end was cut by 3 bases, the J end by 0 bases, with 11 bases between. CDR3 length: 15 residues. The V gene's germline CDR1 is MGHDK and CDR2 SYGVNS. CDR3 bases: TGTGCCAGCAGTGAGGCAGGGTCCATGAACACTGAAGCTTTCTTT. Amino acid sequence: CASSEAGSMNTEAFF.

The rearrangement joins TRBV7-2 to TRBJ1-1; 7 bases fit TRBD1. In germline, CDR1 is SGHTA, CDR2 FQGNSA. The V and J ends lost 0 bases and 5 bases, in that order; junction bases with no gene match: 6. This CDR3 has 15 residues. In DNA, the CDR3 is TGTGCCAGCAGCTTAGCTTCACTGACAGGGACTGAAGCTTTCTTT. Its translation is CASSLASLTGTEAFF.

V is TRBV28 and J is TRBJ1-5; 8 nucleotides line up with TRBD1. CDR3 length equals 15 residues. Germline assignment: CDR1 MDHEN and CDR2 SYDVKM. V trimming: 2 bases; J trimming: 6 bases; junction bases outside the gene matches: 6. The CDR3 here is CASSLAGGGGQPQHF. The CDR3 coding sequence is TGTGCCAGCAGTTTAGCAGGGGGCGGGGGTCAGCCCCAGCATTTT.

The chain has TRBV2 and TRBJ1-2; TRBD1 matches at 7 bases. The V gene's germline CDR1 is SNHLY and CDR2 FYNNEI. Trimming at V came to 6 bases and at J to 2 bases, leaving 3 bases not matched to a gene. The CDR3 consists of 13 residues. This CDR3 is CASRLRGNYGYTF. For the CDR3, the DNA is TGTGCCAGCAGACTCAGGGGGAACTATGGCTACACCTTC.

The chain links TRBV2 to TRBJ2-1; TRBD2 matches at 12 bases. J gave up 6 bases and V 4 bases, and 10 bases lay outside the gene matches. This CDR3 has 17 amino acids. Germline lookup yields CDR1 SNHLY and CDR2 FYNNEI. CDR3 sequence: CASSGDLAGGYLNEQFF. CDR3 in DNA: TGTGCCAGCAGTGGGGACCTAGCGGGGGGGTATCTCAATGAGCAGTTCTTC.

The chain combines TRBV28 with TRBJ1-1; D is undetermined. The CDR3 is 13 residues long. Looked up from germline, CDR1 is MDHEN and CDR2 is SYDVKM. With 5 bases removed from V and 1 base from J, the gap between germline ends came to 8 bases. The CDR3 is CASSLYRNTEAFF. The CDR3, as DNA: TGTGCCAGCAGTCTTTATAGGAACACTGAAGCTTTCTTT.

V usage is TRBV5-1 and J usage is TRBJ1-1; D is perhaps TRBD1 (5 bases). The CDR3 totals 15 residues. The ends were cut back, 0 bases at V and 2 bases at J, with 11 bases in the middle. Germline V gene data show CDR1 as SGHRS and CDR2 as YFSETQ. CDR3 region: CASSLARQGNTEAFF. CDR3 nucleotide sequence: TGCGCCAGCAGCTTGGCCAGGCAGGGTAACACTGAAGCTTTCTTT.

The gene calls are TRBV5-4 and TRBJ2-2; a weak D match, TRBD1 (6 bases). Deletions cut 4 bases from V and 3 bases from J, with 19 bases between. The CDR3 runs 17 residues. Germline loops: CDR1 SGHNT, CDR2 YYREEE (reference sequence). The CDR3: CASSTIPRQEYTGELFF. The CDR3 DNA reads TGTGCCAGCAGCACCATCCCCCGACAGGAATACACCGGGGAGCTGTTTTTT.

The chain couples TRBV29-1 to TRBJ1-2; perhaps TRBD1 as D (6 bases). V lost 4 bases, J lost 4 bases, and 16 bases lay in between. The CDR3 has 14 residues. CDR1 and CDR2 from the germline V gene are SQVTM and ANQGSEA. The DNA of the CDR3 is TGCAGCGTTGGGAGGGAGGGGGGAGGCTATGGCTACACCTTC. This codes for CSVGREGGGYGYTF.

In this sample, this clone turned up a few times. The gene calls are TRBV10-3 and TRBJ2-1, with 9 nucleotides matching TRBD2. V lost 5 bases, J lost 8 bases, and 7 bases stayed unmatched. Germline values: CDR1 ENHRY, CDR2 SYGVKD. The CDR3 contains 14 residues. The CDR3 DNA is TGTGCCATCAGTACGAGCGGGGGGAGGGATGAGCAGTTCTTC. Its protein is CAISTSGGRDEQFF.

The J gene is TRBJ1-2, the V gene TRBV29-1; no clear D. Trimming removed 5 bases from V and 0 bases from J, with 10 bases in between. Germline CDR1 and CDR2: SQVTM and ANQGSEA. The CDR3 sequence is 13 residues long. The chain's CDR3 is CSVPVASNYGYTF. Here the CDR3 DNA reads TGCAGCGTTCCAGTGGCCTCTAACTATGGCTACACCTTC.

The chain links TRBV4-2 to TRBJ1-2; D perhaps matches TRBD1 (5 bases). V dropped 0 bases and J dropped 2 bases, with 13 bases sitting between them. The germline V gene has CDR1 LGHNA and CDR2 YNFKEQ. CDR3 length equals 16 residues. CDR3 sequence (DNA): TGTGCCAGCAGCCAAGATCCCGCAGGGTTAAACTATGGCTACACCTTC. This encodes CASSQDPAGLNYGYTF.

This chain uses TRBV28 with TRBJ2-7; tentative D call: TRBD2 (6 bases). V was clipped by 7 bases and J by 7 bases, with 14 bases between them. Germline V gene lookup returns CDR1 MDHEN and CDR2 SYDVKM. This CDR3 is 12 amino acids long. The CDR3 is CASNGGTVEQYF. The DNA for the CDR3 is TGTGCCAGCAACGGAGGGACTGTTGAGCAGTACTTC.

This sequence joins TRBV6-5 and TRBJ2-5; D is possibly TRBD2 (7 bases). Per germline, CDR1 MNHEY and CDR2 SVGAGI. This CDR3 comprises 15 residues. V gave up 6 bases and J gave up 5 bases, with 19 bases separating them. The CDR3 loop reads CASRGGLTILETQYF. DNA for the CDR3: TGTGCCAGCAGGGGGGGGCTAACCATATTGGAGACCCAGTACTTC.

The chain carries TRBV28 and TRBJ1-5, with TRBD1 matching over 9 bases. The CDR3 is 15 residues long. Germline V CDR1 and CDR2: MDHEN, SYDVKM. The trim removed 7 bases at V and 5 bases at J, leaving 9 bases unmatched. The CDR3 loop is CASNDPGQGHQPQHF. CDR3 nucleotide sequence: TGTGCCAGCAACGATCCGGGACAGGGTCATCAGCCCCAGCATTTT.

The rearrangement links TRBV19 to TRBJ2-3, with 7 bases lining up with TRBD2. The CDR3 extends over 14 amino acids. Losses at the gene ends were 5 bases for V and 5 bases for J; bases not matched to a gene: 7. Germline assignment: CDR1 LNHDA and CDR2 SQIVND (reference sequence). In DNA, the CDR3 is TGTGCCAGTAGTGTCTCGGGAGGTGAAGATACGCAGTATTTT. This translates into CASSVSGGEDTQYF.

The chain has TRBV30 and TRBJ1-1; a possible D gene is TRBD1 (6 bases). CDR3 length: 13 residues. The germline V gene has CDR1 GTSNPN and CDR2 SVGIG (reference sequence). The germline V and J ends were trimmed by 2 bases and 11 bases, with 18 bases remaining between them. CDR3 in amino acids: CAWSLGGVWSAFF. In DNA, the CDR3 is TGTGCCTGGAGTTTAGGGGGGGTCTGGAGTGCTTTCTTT.

The chain combines TRBV6-5 with TRBJ1-1; 12 nucleotides line up with TRBD1. Germline V gene data show CDR1 as MNHEY and CDR2 as SVGAGI. V was pared by 5 bases and J by 5 bases, with 6 bases of the junction left unmatched. The CDR3 spans 15 residues. CDR3 sequence reads: CASSTRDRGLTEAFF. The CDR3 DNA reads TGTGCCAGCAGTACACGGGACAGGGGGCTGACTGAAGCTTTCTTT.

The V and J genes are TRBV5-4 and TRBJ2-3; perhaps TRBD1 as D (6 bases). There are 14 residues in the CDR3. Deletions cut 4 bases from V and 3 bases from J, with 12 bases between. Germline CDR1 SGHNT, CDR2 YYREEE (reference sequence). For the CDR3, the DNA is TGTGCCAGCAGCGTCCCACAGGGTACAGATACGCAGTATTTT. It yields the protein CASSVPQGTDTQYF.

This chain joins TRBV5-1 and TRBJ2-7; D is possibly TRBD1 (5 bases). Germline lookup yields CDR1 SGHRS and CDR2 YFSETQ. This CDR3 is 15 amino acids long. The V end was cut by 0 bases, the J end by 1 base, with 11 bases between. The CDR3 protein is CASSLVSPGSYEQYF. The CDR3 DNA sequence: TGCGCCAGCAGCTTGGTCTCGCCAGGGTCCTACGAGCAGTACTTC.

The CDR3 here is CASSERQGRYSNQPQHF. CDR3 in DNA: TGCGCCAGCAGTGAGCGGCAGGGAAGGTACAGCAATCAGCCCCAGCATTTT. The V and J genes are TRBV10-2 and TRBJ1-5; maybe TRBD1 (5 bases). CDR3 length equals 17 residues. Trimming took 2 bases from V and 1 from J, leaving 15 bases between them. CDR1 and CDR2 from the germline V gene are WSHSY and SAAADI.

The chain employs TRBV28 and TRBJ2-3, with a possible D match to TRBD2 (6 bases). Germline V gene lookup returns CDR1 MDHEN and CDR2 SYDVKM. The CDR3 sequence is 13 residues long. Trimming left V 6 bases short and J 3 bases short, with 10 bases between. The CDR3 coding sequence is TGTGCCAGCAGAGAGACTAGGACAGATACGCAGTATTTT. Protein sequence: CASRETRTDTQYF.

This clone occurred once. The gene calls are TRBV5-1 and TRBJ1-4; 9 nucleotides align to TRBD1. Germline CDR1 and CDR2: SGHRS and YFSETQ. V gave up 0 bases and J gave up 7 bases; unmatched junction bases: 1. The CDR3 runs to 14 residues. CDR3 residues: CASSLGTGAEKLFF. CDR3 DNA: TGCGCCAGCAGCTTGGGGACAGGGGCTGAAAAACTGTTTTTT.